This TCR beta chain was sequenced in a study of blood T cell repertoires in COVID-19. Turning to the study itself: Collection of acute and convalescent COVID-19 samples took place in the United States, Italy and Spain. Sources were T cells, B-cell-depleted T cells, or PBMCs; the material itself was cDNA or gDNA.

The V end was cut by 4 bases, the J end by 4 bases, with 8 bases between. The germline CDR1 and CDR2 sequences are MNHEY and SVGAGI. The length of the CDR3 is 13 residues. In the original workflow: Amplification with reference gene primers provided the estimates of nucleated cell counts. Sequencing used immunoSEQ multiplex PCR; TCRdb keeps in-frame clones, though not all of them. That table is the source of V, J and clone size, and D and trimming were worked out from the DNA. The sample has about 120,000 clones, around 88% seen once; the top ten hold 19%. Sample: peripheral blood. The TCR sequence derives from a human donor with acute or convalescent COVID-19. The donor label of this sample is uncertain. V is TRBV6-5 and J is TRBJ1-3, with D tentatively TRBD1 (5 bases). The CDR3 DNA reads as TGTGCCAGCAGTTGGGGCCCCGGAAACACCATATATTTT. Encoded protein: CASSWGPGNTIYF.